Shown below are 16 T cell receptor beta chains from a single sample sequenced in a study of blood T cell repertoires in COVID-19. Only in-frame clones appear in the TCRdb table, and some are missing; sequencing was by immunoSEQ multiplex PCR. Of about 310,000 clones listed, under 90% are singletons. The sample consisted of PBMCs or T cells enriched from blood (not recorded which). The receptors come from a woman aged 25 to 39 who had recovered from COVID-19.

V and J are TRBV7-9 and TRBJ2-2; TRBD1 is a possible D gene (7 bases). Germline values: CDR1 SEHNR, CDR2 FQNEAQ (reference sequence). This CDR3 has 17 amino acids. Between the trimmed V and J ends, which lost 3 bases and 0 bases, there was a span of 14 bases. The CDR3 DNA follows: TGTGCCAGCAGCTTCGCGGGGACAGCCGCGAACACCGGGGAGCTGTTTTTT. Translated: CASSFAGTAANTGELFF.

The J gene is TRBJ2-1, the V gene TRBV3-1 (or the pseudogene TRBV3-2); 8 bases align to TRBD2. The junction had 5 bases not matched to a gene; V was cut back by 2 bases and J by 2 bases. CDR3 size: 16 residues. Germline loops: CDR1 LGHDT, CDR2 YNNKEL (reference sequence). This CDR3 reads CASSQSGGGPYNEQFF. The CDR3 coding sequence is TGTGCCAGCAGCCAAAGCGGGGGAGGGCCCTACAATGAGCAGTTCTTC.

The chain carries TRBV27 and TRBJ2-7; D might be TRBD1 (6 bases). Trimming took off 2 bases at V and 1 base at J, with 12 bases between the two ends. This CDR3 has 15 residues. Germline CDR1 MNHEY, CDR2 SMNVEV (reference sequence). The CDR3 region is CASSLLGGPSYEQYF. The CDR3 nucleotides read TGTGCCAGCAGTTTACTAGGGGGACCATCCTACGAGCAGTACTTC.

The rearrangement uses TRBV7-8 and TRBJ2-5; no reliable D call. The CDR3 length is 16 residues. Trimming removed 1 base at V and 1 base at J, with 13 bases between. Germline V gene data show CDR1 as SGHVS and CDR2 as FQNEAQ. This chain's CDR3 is CASSLGWAKAQETQYF. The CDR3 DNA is TGTGCCAGCAGCTTAGGGTGGGCCAAGGCCCAAGAGACCCAGTACTTC.

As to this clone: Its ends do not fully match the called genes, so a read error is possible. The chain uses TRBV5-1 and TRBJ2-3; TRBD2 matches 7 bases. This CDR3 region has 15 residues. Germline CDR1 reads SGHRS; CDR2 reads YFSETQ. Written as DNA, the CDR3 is TGCGCCAGCAGTTTGGCTAGCGGCACCACAGATACGCAGTATTTT. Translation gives CASSLASGTTDTQYF.

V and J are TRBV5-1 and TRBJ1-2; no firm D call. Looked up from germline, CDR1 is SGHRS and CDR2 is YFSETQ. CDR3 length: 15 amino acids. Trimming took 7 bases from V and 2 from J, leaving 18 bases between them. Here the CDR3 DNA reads TGCGCCAGCCGCCTTCTTTTGGTAACAAACTATGGCTACACCTTC. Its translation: CASRLLLVTNYGYTF. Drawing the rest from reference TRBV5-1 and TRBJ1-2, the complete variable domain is KAGVTQTPRYLIKTRGQQVTLSCSPISGHRSVSWYQQTPGQGLQFLFEYFSETQRNKGNFPGRFSGRQFSNSRSEMNVSTLELGDSALYLCASRLLLVTNYGYTFGSGTRLTVV.

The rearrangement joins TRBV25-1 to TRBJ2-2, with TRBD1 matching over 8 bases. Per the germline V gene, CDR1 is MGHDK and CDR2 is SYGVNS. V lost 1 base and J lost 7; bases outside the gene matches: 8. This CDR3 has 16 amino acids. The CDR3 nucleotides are TGTGCCAGCAGTGAATTAGGACAGGGAGAGAACGGGGAGCTGTTTTTT. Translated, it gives CASSELGQGENGELFF.

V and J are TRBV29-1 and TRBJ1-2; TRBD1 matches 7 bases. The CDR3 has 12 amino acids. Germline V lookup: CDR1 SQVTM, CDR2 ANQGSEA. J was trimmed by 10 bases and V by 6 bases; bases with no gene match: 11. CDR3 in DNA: TGCAGCGTCCGAGGGGACAGCGAGGCCTACACCTTC. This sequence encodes CSVRGDSEAYTF.

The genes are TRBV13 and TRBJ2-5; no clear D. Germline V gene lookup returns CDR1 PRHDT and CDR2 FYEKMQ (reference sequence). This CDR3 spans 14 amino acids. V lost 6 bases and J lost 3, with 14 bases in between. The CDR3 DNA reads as TGTGCCAGCAGTCGAACCGGGTTCGAAGAGACCCAGTACTTC. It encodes CASSRTGFEETQYF.

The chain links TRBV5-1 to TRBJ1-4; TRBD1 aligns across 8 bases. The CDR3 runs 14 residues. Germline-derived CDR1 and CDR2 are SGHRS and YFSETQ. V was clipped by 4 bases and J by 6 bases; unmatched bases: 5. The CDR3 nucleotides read TGCGCCAGCAGCCTGACAGGGGTGGATGAAAAACTGTTTTTT. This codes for CASSLTGVDEKLFF.

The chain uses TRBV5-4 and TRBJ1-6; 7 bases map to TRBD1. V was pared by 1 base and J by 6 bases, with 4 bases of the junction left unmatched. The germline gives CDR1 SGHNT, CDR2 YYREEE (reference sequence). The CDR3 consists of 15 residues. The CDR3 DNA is TGTGCCAGCAGCTTGTCCGGGACAGTTAATTCACCCCTCCACTTT. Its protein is CASSLSGTVNSPLHF.

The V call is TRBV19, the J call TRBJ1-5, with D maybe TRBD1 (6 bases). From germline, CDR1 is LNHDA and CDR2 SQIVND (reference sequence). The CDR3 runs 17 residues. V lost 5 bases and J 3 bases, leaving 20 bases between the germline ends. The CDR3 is CASSLTGTTSYNQPQHF. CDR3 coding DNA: TGTGCCAGTAGTTTGACCGGGACAACCTCTTACAATCAGCCCCAGCATTTT.

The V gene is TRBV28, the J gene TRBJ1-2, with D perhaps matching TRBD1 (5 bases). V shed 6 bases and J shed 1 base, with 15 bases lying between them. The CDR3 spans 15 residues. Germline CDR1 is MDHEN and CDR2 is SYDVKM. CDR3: CASRGQGILNYGYTF. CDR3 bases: TGTGCCAGCAGGGGGCAGGGAATACTTAACTATGGCTACACCTTC.

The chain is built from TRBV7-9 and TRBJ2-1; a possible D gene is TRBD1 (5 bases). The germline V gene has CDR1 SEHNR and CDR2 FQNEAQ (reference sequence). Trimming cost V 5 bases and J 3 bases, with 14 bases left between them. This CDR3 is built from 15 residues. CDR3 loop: CASSHEDNYYNEQFF. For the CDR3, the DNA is TGTGCCAGCAGCCACGAGGACAACTACTACAATGAGCAGTTCTTC.

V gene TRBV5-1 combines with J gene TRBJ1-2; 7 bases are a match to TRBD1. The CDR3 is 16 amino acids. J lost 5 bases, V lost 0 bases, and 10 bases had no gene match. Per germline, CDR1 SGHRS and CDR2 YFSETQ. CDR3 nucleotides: TGCGCCAGCAGCTTGGCCTTTAATGAGGGGGCGTATGGCTACACCTTC. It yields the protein CASSLAFNEGAYGYTF.

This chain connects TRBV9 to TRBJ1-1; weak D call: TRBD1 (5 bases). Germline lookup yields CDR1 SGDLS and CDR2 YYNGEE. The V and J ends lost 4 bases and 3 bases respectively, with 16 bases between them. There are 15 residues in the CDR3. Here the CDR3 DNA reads TGTGCCAGCAGCCCTTTCGGGGGAGGGTACACTGAAGCTTTCTTT. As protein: CASSPFGGGYTEAFF.